This T cell receptor beta chain was found in a study of spatial heterogeneity in lung cancer. This clonotype has a handful of counts. Trimming stripped 4 bases from V and 0 bases from J, with 9 bases between. This CDR3 region has 14 residues. Germline V CDR1 and CDR2: SGHRS, YFSETQ. Each CDR3 protein is one row after TCRdb ran MiXCR on the 5' RACE reads. This sample carries 50,000 or so distinct CDR3 sequences, less than 8.5% of them seen once, and the ten largest clones take roughly an eighth. The time point: sample taken at primary tumor resection. Unsorted whole RNA of tumor, nontumor lung or frozen PBMC was sequenced.

The receptor was isolated from a female donor with early-stage non-small cell lung cancer. The input for sequencing was PBMCs, taken at surgery. The chain joins TRBV5-1 to TRBJ2-3; perhaps TRBD2 as D (6 bases). CDR3: CASSLDYSTDTQYF. CDR3 DNA sequence: TGCGCCAGCAGCCTGGACTATAGCACAGATACGCAGTATTTT.